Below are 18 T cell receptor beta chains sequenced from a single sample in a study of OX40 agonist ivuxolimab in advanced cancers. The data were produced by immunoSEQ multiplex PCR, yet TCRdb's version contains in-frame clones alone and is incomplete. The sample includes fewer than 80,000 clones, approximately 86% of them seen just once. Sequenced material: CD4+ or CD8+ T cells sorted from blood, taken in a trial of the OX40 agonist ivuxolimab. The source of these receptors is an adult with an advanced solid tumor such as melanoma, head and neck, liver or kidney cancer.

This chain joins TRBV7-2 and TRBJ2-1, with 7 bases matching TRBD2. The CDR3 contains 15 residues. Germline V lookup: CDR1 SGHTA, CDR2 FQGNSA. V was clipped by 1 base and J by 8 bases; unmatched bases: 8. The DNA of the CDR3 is TGTGCCAGCAGCTTAGTATCGAGCGGGGTCCATGAGCAGTTCTTC. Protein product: CASSLVSSGVHEQFF.

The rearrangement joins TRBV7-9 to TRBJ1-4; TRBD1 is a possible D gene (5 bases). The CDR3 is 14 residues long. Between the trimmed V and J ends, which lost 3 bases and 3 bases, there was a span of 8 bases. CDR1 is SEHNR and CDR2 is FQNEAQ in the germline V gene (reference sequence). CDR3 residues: CASSFGTSNEKLFF. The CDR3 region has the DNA TGTGCCAGCAGCTTCGGGACCTCTAATGAAAAACTGTTTTTT. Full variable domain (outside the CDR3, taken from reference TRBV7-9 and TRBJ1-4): DTGVSQNPRHKITKRGQNVTFRCDPISEHNRLYWYRQTLGQGPEFLTYFQNEAQLEKSRLLSDRFSAERPKGSFSTLEIQRTEQGDSAMYLCASSFGTSNEKLFFGSGTQLSVL.

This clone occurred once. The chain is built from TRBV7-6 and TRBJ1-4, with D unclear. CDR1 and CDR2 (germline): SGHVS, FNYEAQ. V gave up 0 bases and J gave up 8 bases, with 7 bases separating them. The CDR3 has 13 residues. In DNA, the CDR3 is TGTGCCAGCAGCTTAGCCCGAGGGGAAAAACTGTTTTTT. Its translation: CASSLARGEKLFF.

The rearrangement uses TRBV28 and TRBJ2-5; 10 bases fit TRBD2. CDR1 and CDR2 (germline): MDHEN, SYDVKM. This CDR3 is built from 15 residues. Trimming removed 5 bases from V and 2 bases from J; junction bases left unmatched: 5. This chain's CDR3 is CASSHTSGEQETQYF. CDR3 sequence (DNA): TGTGCCAGCAGTCATACTAGCGGGGAACAAGAGACCCAGTACTTC.

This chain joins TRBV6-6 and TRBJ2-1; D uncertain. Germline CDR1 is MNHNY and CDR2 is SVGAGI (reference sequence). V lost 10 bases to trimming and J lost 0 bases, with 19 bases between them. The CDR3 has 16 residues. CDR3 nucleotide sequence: TGTGCCACCCGATTCGGACGACGAAGCTCCTACAATGAGCAGTTCTTC. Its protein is CATRFGRRSSYNEQFF.

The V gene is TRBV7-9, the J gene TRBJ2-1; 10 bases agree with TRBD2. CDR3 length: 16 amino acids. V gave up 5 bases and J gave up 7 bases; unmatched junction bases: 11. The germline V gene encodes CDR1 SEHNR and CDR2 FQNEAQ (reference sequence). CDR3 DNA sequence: TGTGCCAGCAGCAATAGCGGGGGGTACAGCGGGAATGAGCAGTTCTTC. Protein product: CASSNSGGYSGNEQFF.

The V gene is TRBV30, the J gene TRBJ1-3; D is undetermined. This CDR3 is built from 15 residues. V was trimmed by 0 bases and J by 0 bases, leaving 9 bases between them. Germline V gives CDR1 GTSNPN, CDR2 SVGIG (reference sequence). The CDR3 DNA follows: TGTGCCTGGAGTGTCGGTGCTCTCTCTGGAAACACCATATATTTT. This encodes CAWSVGALSGNTIYF.

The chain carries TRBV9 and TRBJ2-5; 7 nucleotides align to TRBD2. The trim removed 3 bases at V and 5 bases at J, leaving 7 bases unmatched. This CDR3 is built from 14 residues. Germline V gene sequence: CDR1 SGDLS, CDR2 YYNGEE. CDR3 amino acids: CASSAHRRGETQYF. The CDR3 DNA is TGTGCCAGCAGCGCCCACAGGCGGGGGGAGACCCAGTACTTC.

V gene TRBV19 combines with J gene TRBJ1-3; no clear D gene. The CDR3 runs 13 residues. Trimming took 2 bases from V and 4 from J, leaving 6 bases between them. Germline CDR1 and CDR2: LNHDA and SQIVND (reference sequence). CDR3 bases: TGTGCCAGTAGTATAAGTACCGGAAACACCATATATTTT. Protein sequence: CASSISTGNTIYF.

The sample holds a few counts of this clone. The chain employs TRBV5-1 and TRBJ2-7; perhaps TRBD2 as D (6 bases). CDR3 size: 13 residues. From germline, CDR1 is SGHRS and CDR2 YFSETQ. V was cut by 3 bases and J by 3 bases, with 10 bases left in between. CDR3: CASSSGVLYEQYF. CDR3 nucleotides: TGCGCCAGCAGCTCGGGAGTCCTCTACGAGCAGTACTTC.

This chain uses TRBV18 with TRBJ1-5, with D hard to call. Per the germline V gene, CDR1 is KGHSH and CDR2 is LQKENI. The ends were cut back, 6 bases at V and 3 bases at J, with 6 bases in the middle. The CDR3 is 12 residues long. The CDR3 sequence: CASSLPNQPQHF. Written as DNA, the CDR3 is TGTGCCAGCTCGCTGCCCAATCAGCCCCAGCATTTT. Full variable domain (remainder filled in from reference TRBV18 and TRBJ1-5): NAGVMQNPRHLVRRRGQEARLRCSPMKGHSHVYWYRQLPEEGLKFMVYLQKENIIDESGMPKERFSAEFPKEGPSILRIQQVVRGDSAAYFCASSLPNQPQHFGDGTRLSIL.

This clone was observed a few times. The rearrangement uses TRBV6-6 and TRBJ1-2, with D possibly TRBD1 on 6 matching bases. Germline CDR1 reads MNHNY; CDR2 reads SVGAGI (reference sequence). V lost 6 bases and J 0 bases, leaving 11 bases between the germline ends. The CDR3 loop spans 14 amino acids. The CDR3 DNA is TGTGCCAGCAGCCTGGACAGATCTAACTATGGCTACACCTTC. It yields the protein CASSLDRSNYGYTF.

CDR3 sequence: CASSRGWSPATNEKLFF. DNA of the CDR3: TGTGCCAGCAGCCGCGGATGGTCCCCTGCAACTAATGAAAAACTGTTTTTT. The chain carries TRBV5-8 and TRBJ1-4; no definite D call. Trimming left V 4 bases short and J 0 bases short, with 16 bases between. Germline V lookup: CDR1 SGHTS, CDR2 YDEGEE. This CDR3 spans 17 amino acids.

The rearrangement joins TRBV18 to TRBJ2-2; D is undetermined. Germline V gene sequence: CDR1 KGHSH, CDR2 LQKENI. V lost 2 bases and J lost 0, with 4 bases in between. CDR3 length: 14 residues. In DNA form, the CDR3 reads TGTGCCAGCTCACCAACCTCGAACACCGGGGAGCTGTTTTTT. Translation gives CASSPTSNTGELFF.

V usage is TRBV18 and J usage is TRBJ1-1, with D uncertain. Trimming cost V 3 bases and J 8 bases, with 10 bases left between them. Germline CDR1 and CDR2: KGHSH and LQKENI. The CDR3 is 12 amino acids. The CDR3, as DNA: TGTGCCAGCTCACCGGCGGAGATAGAAGCTTTCTTT. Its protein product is CASSPAEIEAFF.

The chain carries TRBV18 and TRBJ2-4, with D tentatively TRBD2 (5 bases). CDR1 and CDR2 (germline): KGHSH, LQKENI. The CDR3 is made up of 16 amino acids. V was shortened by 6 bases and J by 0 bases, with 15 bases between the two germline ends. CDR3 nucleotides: TGTGCCAGCTCCCCTTTCGGGATACTAGCCAAAAACATTCAGTACTTC. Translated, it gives CASSPFGILAKNIQYF.

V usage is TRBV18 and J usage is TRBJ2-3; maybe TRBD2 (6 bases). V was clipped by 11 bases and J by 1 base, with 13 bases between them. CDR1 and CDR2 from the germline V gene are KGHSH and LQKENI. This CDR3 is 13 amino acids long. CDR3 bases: TGTGCCGCGCGGGAAGGGGGCACAGATACGCAGTATTTT. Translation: CAAREGGTDTQYF.

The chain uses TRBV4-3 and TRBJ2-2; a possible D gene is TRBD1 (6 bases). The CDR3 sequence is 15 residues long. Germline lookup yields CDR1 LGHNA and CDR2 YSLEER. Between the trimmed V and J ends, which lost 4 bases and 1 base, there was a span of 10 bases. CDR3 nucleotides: TGCGCCAGCAGCCGCAACAGGGAGAACACCGGGGAGCTGTTTTTT. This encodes CASSRNRENTGELFF.